The rows below give T cell receptor beta chains drawn from one sample of a study of T cell clonotyping in hematopoietic cell transplantation. Libraries were prepared by immunoSEQ multiplex PCR; TCRdb keeps only in-frame clonotypes and omits some of them. The profile shows some 14,000 clones, about 93% of them singletons. Material: PBMCs, obtained 30 days after allogeneic stem cell transplant. These receptors originate from a male patient between 55 and 70 years old who had an allogeneic stem cell transplant from an unrelated donor, so the T cells may come from the graft donor. Some clones in this sample may be carry-over from other donors' samples. Both conserved end residues are part of each CDR3. Fields, in order: V gene, J gene, clone size, D gene, CDR3 protein, CDR3 DNA. A D gene is named only where the DNA matches it firmly. Where a row states a size, it is once, few, many or the class of an expanded clone; other rows omit it.

v_call: TRBV19
j_call: TRBJ2-3
clone_size: .
d_call: .
cdr3_aa: CASSIRGSSTDTQYF
cdr3_nt: TGTGCCAGTAGTATTAGGGGGTCTAGCACAGATACGCAGTATTTT

v_call: TRBV9
j_call: TRBJ2-3
clone_size: .
d_call: .
cdr3_aa: CASSVATSPTPDTQYF
cdr3_nt: TGTGCCAGCAGCGTAGCTACAAGTCCTACCCCAGATACGCAGTATTTT

v_call: TRBV7-2
j_call: TRBJ2-7
clone_size: .
d_call: .
cdr3_aa: CASSLRSRGYEQYF
cdr3_nt: TGTGCCAGCAGCTTAAGGAGCAGGGGTTACGAGCAGTACTTC

v_call: TRBV7-6
j_call: TRBJ1-1
clone_size: .
d_call: .
cdr3_aa: CASSLGGRNTEAFF
cdr3_nt: TGTGCCAGCAGCTTAGGAGGACGGAACACTGAAGCTTTCTTT

v_call: TRBV13
j_call: TRBJ2-1
clone_size: .
d_call: .
cdr3_aa: CASSRSSEQFF
cdr3_nt: TGTGCCAGCAGCCGGTCCAGTGAGCAGTTCTTC

v_call: TRBV27
j_call: TRBJ1-3
clone_size: .
d_call: .
cdr3_aa: CASSLSPGFSGNTIYF
cdr3_nt: TGTGCCAGCAGTTTATCACCGGGCTTCTCTGGAAACACCATATATTTT

v_call: TRBV5-1
j_call: TRBJ2-4
clone_size: few
d_call: TRBD1
cdr3_aa: CASSLQTGGNIQYF
cdr3_nt: TGCGCCAGCAGCTTGCAGACAGGGGGCAACATTCAGTACTTC

v_call: TRBV7-7
j_call: TRBJ2-1
clone_size: .
d_call: TRBD2
cdr3_aa: CASSLDGGAFNEQFF
cdr3_nt: TGTGCTAGCAGCTTAGACGGGGGGGCTTTTAATGAGCAGTTCTTC

v_call: TRBV4-3
j_call: TRBJ2-5
clone_size: .
d_call: TRBD2
cdr3_aa: CASSRSGASYQETQYF
cdr3_nt: TGCGCCAGCAGCAGAAGCGGGGCCTCGTACCAAGAGACCCAGTACTTC

v_call: TRBV4-3
j_call: TRBJ1-1
clone_size: .
d_call: .
cdr3_aa: CASSQGRVMGTEAFF
cdr3_nt: TGCGCCAGCAGCCAGGGCAGGGTCATGGGGACTGAAGCTTTCTTT

v_call: TRBV7-6
j_call: TRBJ2-7
clone_size: .
d_call: .
cdr3_aa: CASRSTPSSYEQYF
cdr3_nt: TGTGCCAGCAGGTCGACACCAAGCTCCTACGAGCAGTACTTC

v_call: TRBV6-1
j_call: TRBJ1-5
clone_size: few
d_call: .
cdr3_aa: CASRDGGSQPQHF
cdr3_nt: TGTGCCAGCAGGGATGGGGGTTCTCAGCCCCAGCATTTT

v_call: TRBV6-5
j_call: TRBJ2-2
clone_size: .
d_call: .
cdr3_aa: CASSRQPFTGELFF
cdr3_nt: TGTGCCAGCAGTCGACAGCCTTTCACCGGGGAGCTGTTTTTT

v_call: TRBV6-1
j_call: TRBJ1-5
clone_size: .
d_call: .
cdr3_aa: CASAREANQPQHF
cdr3_nt: TGTGCCAGCGCCAGGGAGGCGAACCAGCCCCAGCATTTT

v_call: TRBV27
j_call: TRBJ1-1
clone_size: .
d_call: TRBD1
cdr3_aa: CASSPYLDRGRNTEAFF
cdr3_nt: TGTGCCAGCAGTCCCTATTTGGACAGGGGGAGGAACACTGAAGCTTTCTTT

v_call: TRBV11-2
j_call: TRBJ2-2
clone_size: .
d_call: TRBD2
cdr3_aa: CASRKPGLAKTGELFF
cdr3_nt: TGTGCCAGCAGAAAACCTGGACTAGCGAAAACCGGGGAGCTGTTTTTT

v_call: TRBV11-1
j_call: TRBJ2-3
clone_size: .
d_call: .
cdr3_aa: CASSPELAYTDTQYF
cdr3_nt: TGTGCCAGCAGCCCGGAGCTAGCATACACAGATACGCAGTATTTT

v_call: TRBV19
j_call: TRBJ1-2
clone_size: once
d_call: .
cdr3_aa: CASSIAGGYTF
cdr3_nt: TGTGCCAGTAGTATCGCCGGTGGCTACACCTTC

v_call: TRBV30
j_call: TRBJ2-3
clone_size: .
d_call: TRBD2
cdr3_aa: CAWSNGGLAGGTDTQYF
cdr3_nt: TGTGCCTGGAGTAACGGGGGACTAGCGGGGGGCACAGATACGCAGTATTTT

v_call: TRBV5-1
j_call: TRBJ1-1
clone_size: .
d_call: .
cdr3_aa: CASSLILGQGEAFF
cdr3_nt: TGCGCCAGCAGCTTGATTTTGGGGCAGGGGGAAGCTTTCTTT

v_call: TRBV30
j_call: TRBJ1-1
clone_size: .
d_call: .
cdr3_aa: CAWTVLGRMNTEAFF
cdr3_nt: TGTGCCTGGACCGTACTAGGACGGATGAACACTGAAGCTTTCTTT